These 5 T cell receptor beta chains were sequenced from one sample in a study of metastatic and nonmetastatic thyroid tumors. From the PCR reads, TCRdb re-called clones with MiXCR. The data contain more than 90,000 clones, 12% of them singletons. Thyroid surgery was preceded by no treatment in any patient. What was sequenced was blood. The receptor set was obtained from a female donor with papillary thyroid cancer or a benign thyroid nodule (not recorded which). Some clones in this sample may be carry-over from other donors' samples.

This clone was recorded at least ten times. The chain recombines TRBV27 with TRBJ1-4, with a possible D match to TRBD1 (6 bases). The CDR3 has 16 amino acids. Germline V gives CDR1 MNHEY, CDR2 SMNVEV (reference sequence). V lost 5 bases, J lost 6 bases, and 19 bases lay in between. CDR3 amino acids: CASSTQWGGRDEKLFF. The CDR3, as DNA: TGTGCCAGCAGTACTCAATGGGGGGGCCGTGATGAAAAACTGTTTTTT. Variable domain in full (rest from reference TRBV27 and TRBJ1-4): EAQVTQNPRYLITVTGKKLTVTCSQNMNHEYMSWYRQDPGLGLRQIYYSMNVEVTDKGDVPEGYKVSRKEKRNFPLILESPSPNQTSLYFCASSTQWGGRDEKLFFGSGTQLSVL.

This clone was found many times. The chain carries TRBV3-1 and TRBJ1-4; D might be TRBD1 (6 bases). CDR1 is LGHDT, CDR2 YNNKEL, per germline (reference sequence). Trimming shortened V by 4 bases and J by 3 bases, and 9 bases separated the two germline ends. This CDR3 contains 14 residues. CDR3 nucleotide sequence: TGTGCCAGCAGCCTACAGGGTTCTAATGAAAAACTGTTTTTT. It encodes CASSLQGSNEKLFF.

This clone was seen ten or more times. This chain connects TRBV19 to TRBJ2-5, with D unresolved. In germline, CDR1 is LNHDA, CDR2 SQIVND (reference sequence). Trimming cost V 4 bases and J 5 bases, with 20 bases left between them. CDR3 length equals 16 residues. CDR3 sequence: CASSKSRQVSGETQYF. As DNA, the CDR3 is TGTGCCAGTAGTAAGAGTCGGCAAGTCAGTGGTGAGACCCAGTACTTC.

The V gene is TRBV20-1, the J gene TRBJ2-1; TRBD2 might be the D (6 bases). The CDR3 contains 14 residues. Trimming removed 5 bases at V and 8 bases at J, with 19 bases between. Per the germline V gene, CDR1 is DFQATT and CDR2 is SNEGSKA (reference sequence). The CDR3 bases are TGCAGTGCTTCACTATCGGGAGTGCCCGATGAGCAGTTCTTC. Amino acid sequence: CSASLSGVPDEQFF.

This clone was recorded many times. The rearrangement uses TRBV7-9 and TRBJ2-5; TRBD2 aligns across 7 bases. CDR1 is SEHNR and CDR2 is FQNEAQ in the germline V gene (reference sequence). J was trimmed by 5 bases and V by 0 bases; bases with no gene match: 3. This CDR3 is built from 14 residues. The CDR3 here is CASSLAGGPETQYF. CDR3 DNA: TGTGCCAGCAGCTTAGCGGGAGGGCCCGAGACCCAGTACTTC.